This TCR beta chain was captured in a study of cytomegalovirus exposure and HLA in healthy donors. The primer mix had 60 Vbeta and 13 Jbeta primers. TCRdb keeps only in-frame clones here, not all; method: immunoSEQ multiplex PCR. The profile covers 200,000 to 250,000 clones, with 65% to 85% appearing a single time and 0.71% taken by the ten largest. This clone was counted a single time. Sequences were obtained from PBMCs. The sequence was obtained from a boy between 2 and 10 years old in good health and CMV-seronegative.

CDR3: CASSIGTGKNIQYF. The DNA of the CDR3 is TGTGCCAGCAGTATCGGGACAGGGAAAAACATTCAGTACTTC. The rearrangement uses TRBV27 and TRBJ2-4, with 9 bases fitting TRBD1. This CDR3 contains 14 residues. Looked up from germline, CDR1 is MNHEY and CDR2 is SMNVEV (reference sequence). Trimming at V came to 5 bases and at J to 4 bases, leaving 3 bases not matched to a gene.